This T cell receptor beta chain was profiled in a study of PD-L1 blockade in urothelial cancer. About the research overall: Blood gave a median approximately 130,000 T cells.

Assay: immunoSEQ multiplex PCR; the TCRdb copy retains only in-frame clones and omits some. The profile shows roughly 32,000 clones, nearly 90% of them singletons. Time point here: peripheral blood 6 weeks after treatment start. The origin of this receptor is an older man with urothelial cancer. This specimen was PBMCs, taken around atezolizumab (anti-PD-L1) treatment.

CDR3 loop: CASSYSYGSYGYTF. The CDR3 nucleotides read TGTGCCAGCAGTTACTCGTACGGGTCCTATGGCTACACCTTC. This chain joins TRBV6-5 and TRBJ1-2, with D unclear. This CDR3 comprises 14 residues. Looked up from germline, CDR1 is MNHEY and CDR2 is SVGAGI. Deletions cut 0 bases from V and 4 bases from J, with 9 bases between.